What follows describes a single TCR beta chain. In its sample, this clone was seen a few times. The antigen it binds to is not known. No clone much larger than this one lies a single base away; base qualities are absent. The sample is drawn from a study of blood T cell repertoires in COVID-19 (dated by TCRdb to 2019 to 2021). Describing the broader study: Samples from collaborators originated in the United States, Italy and Spain and spanned both the acute and convalescent phases of COVID-19. The material from the prospective study consisted of cDNA or gDNA derived from T cells, B-cell-depleted T cells, or PBMCs. Deeply sampled blood TCRbeta repertoires from subjects exposed to, actively infected with, or recovered from COVID-19 were included in the dataset. The repertoires were released in a freely available public database intended as a resource for research on the immune response to SARS-CoV-2. The samples were drawn from two sources: the first 160 participants of the ongoing ImmuneRACE study, and 1,200 or so subjects contributed by 6 global collaborators. The sample metadata nearly always contained a de-identified subject ID, COVID-19 status, age in years and sex. Where available, HLA class I and class II types were obtained from metadata supplied by the sample provider rather than from assay-based typing.

The full study reports these points: Clinical and demographic metadata were provided uncurated, with the amount varying by source and participant.

TCRbeta CDR3 regions were amplified from genomic DNA by means of the immunoSEQ Assay, a bias-controlled multiplex PCR. The study's own analysis went as follows. The number of nucleated cells in each sample was estimated from the amplification of reference gene primers within the assay. To quantify the absolute abundance of each unique TCRbeta CDR3 rearrangement, sequence reads were collapsed and filtered. For each sample, productive Simpson clonality was calculated by taking the square root of Simpson's diversity index across productive rearrangements. Entries here come from immuneACCESS through TCRdb and include only in-frame sequences with V and J called. Some clones fail to appear in such tables; in the studies checked, an unresolved V gene covers under half of the shortfall, and the cause of the remainder is unknown. Clonal size and the V and J genes are those of that table, whereas D and trimming came from the DNA. The sample table contains roughly 300,000 clones; only one count was recorded for over 75% of them. The ten most abundant clones make up 6% to 7% of the sample.

V is pared back by 2 bases and J by 0 bases, with 12 bases lying between the germline termini. From its cysteine to its phenylalanine, the CDR3 spans 16 amino acids. The CDR3 DNA has 48 bases and is translated from base 1. Looking up the germline V gene (reference sequence) yields CDR1 SEHNR and CDR2 FQNEAQ. At one collaborating source in Seattle, patients were enrolled during active infection and were followed longitudinally through the course of disease. Each collaborating institution followed its own protocols to collect whole blood in K2EDTA tubes. For TCRbeta analysis, collaborator samples were shipped as frozen whole blood, as isolated PBMCs, or as DNA extracted from either sample type.

This clonotype originated in a woman in her 30s with COVID-19, enrolled during active disease. The material sequenced was peripheral blood. The chain joins TRBV7-9 to TRBJ2-3; confidence is insufficient to name the D gene. The CDR3 region reads CASSLLSGLSTDTQYF. In nucleotide form, the sequence is TGTGCCAGCAGCTTACTCTCCGGTTTAAGCACAGATACGCAGTATTTT.